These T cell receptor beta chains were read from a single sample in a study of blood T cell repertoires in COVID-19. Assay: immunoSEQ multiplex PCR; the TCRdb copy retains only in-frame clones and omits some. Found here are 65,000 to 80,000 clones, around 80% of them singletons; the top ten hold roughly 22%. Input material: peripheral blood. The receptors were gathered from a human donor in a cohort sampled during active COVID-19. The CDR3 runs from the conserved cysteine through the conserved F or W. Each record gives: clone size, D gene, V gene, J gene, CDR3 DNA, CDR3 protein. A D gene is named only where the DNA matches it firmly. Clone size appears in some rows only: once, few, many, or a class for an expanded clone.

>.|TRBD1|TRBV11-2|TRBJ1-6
TGTGCCAGCAGCTCCCGGTGGGCAGGGGGTAATTCACCCCTCCACTTT
CASSSRWAGGNSPLHF
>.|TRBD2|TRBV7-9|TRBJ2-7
TGTGCCAGCAGCCTCTCTGGCGGGGGGGCCTCGGGGCAGTACTTC
CASSLSGGGASGQYF
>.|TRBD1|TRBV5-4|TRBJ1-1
TGTGCCAGCAGCTCAACGGACAGGGCGAACACTGAAGCTTTCTTT
CASSSTDRANTEAFF
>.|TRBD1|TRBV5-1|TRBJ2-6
TGCGCCAGCAGCTTATTCCAGGGGGTGTCCTCTGGGGCCAACGTCCTGACTTTC
CASSLFQGVSSGANVLTF
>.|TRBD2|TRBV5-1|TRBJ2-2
TGCGCCAGCAGTCCCTGGGGAGGGGCCACCACCGGGGAGCTGTTTTTT
CASSPWGGATTGELFF
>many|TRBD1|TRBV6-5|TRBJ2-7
TGTGCCAGCAGCTCCGGGACAGGGATTTACGAGCAGTACTTC
CASSSGTGIYEQYF
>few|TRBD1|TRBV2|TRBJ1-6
TGTGCCAGCAGTGTGGACAGGAGTAATTCACCCCTCCACTTT
CASSVDRSNSPLHF
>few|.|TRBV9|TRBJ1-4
TGTGCCAGCAGCTTCGGGCCCAGGGCTGTGGGAAATGAAAAACTGTTTTTT
CASSFGPRAVGNEKLFF
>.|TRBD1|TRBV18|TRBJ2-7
TGTGCCAGCTCCCCCGCAGGGGGTCGGGGCGAGCAGTACTTC
CASSPAGGRGEQYF
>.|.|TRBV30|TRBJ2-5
TGTGCCTGCGGTCCAGGGGCAAGGCAAGAGACCCAGTACTTC
CACGPGARQETQYF
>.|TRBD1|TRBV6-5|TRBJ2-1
TGTGCCAGCAAACCGCCGGGACAGGGAAATCCTAAGCAGTTCTTC
CASKPPGQGNPKQFF
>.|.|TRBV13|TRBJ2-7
TGTGCCAGCAGCGGGGGCTACTACGAGCAGTACTTC
CASSGGYYEQYF
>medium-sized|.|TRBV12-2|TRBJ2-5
TGTGCAAGTCGCTTAGCGAGGACTAGGGCCCTTCAAGAGACCCAGTACTTC
CASRLARTRALQETQYF
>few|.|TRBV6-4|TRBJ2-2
TGTGCCAGCAGTGACTCCCAAGGTAGCGGCGCCGGGGAGCTGTTTTTT
CASSDSQGSGAGELFF
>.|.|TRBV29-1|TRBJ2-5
TGCAGCGCACAGGGACTACAAGAGACCCAGTACTTC
CSAQGLQETQYF
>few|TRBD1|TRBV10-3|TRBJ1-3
TGTGCCATCGGGGGACAGGGTTTAAAGGACACCATATATTTT
CAIGGQGLKDTIYF
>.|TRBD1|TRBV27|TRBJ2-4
TGTGCCAGCTGGACAGGGGGCATAAACATTCAGTACTTC
CASWTGGINIQYF
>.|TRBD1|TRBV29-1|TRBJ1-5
TGCAGCGTTGCGGGGACAGGGACCGATCAGCCCCAGCATTTT
CSVAGTGTDQPQHF
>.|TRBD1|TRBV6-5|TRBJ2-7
TGTGCCAGCAACGGCCGGGACAGAGGCTACGAGCAGTACTTC
CASNGRDRGYEQYF
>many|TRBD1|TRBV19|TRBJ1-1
TGTGCCAGTAGTCCCGGGACAGGACCTGAAGCTTTCTTT
CASSPGTGPEAFF
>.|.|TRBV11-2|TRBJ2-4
TGTGCCAGCAGCTTAGACAGGAACATTCAGTACTTC
CASSLDRNIQYF
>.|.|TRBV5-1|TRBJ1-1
TGCGCCAGCAGCTTGCAGGCACGGAACACTGAAGCTTTCTTT
CASSLQARNTEAFF
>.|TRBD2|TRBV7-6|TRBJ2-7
TGTGCCAGCAGCTCGCGAGCGGGGCCCTACGAGCAGTACTTC
CASSSRAGPYEQYF
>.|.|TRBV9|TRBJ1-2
TGTGCCAGCAGCGTAGACCCAGTTGGCAACTATGGCTACACCTTC
CASSVDPVGNYGYTF
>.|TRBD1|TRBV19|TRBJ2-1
TGTGCCAGGAGGGACAGGGGGGCCTACAATGAGCAGTTCTTC
CARRDRGAYNEQFF
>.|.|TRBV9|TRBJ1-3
TGTGCCAGCAGCGCGTCAAGGGGCGATGGAAACACCATATATTTT
CASSASRGDGNTIYF